The 13 T cell receptor beta chains below come from one sample, sequenced in a study of shared clonotypes between healthy human individuals. Sequencing was performed with immunoSEQ multiplex PCR; in TCRdb, only in-frame clones are kept and a portion is missing. This sample has around 2.5 million clones; roughly 93% occur once, and the top ten carry about 0.38%. The sample taken for sequencing was naive CD4+ T cells from PBMCs. As for subset: CD45RA+ positively selected. These TCRs come from a man aged 18 to 30 in good health. Some clones in this sample may be carry-over from other donors' samples.

The chain recombines TRBV5-1 with TRBJ1-3; 8 bases align to TRBD1. After removal of 4 bases from V and 8 bases from J, the junction contained 5 bases not matched to a gene. The CDR3 is 13 residues long. Germline CDR1 SGHRS, CDR2 YFSETQ. This CDR3 reads CASSTGTGDTIYF. CDR3 bases: TGCGCCAGCAGCACGGGGACAGGTGACACCATATATTTT.

This clone showed up just a few times. The sample holds other DNA sequences that translate to the same CDR3. The chain recombines TRBV7-9 with TRBJ1-2, with D perhaps TRBD1 (5 bases). CDR1 is SEHNR, CDR2 FQNEAQ, per germline (reference sequence). The length of the CDR3 is 12 residues. Trimming shortened V by 5 bases and J by 9 bases, and 13 bases separated the two germline ends. DNA of the CDR3: TGTGCCAGCAGCCCAGGACAAGGGAGCTACACCTTC. Translation gives CASSPGQGSYTF.

This chain links TRBV7-3 with TRBJ2-3; D perhaps matches TRBD2 (6 bases). The CDR3 has 14 amino acids. Trimming removed 5 bases from V and 4 bases from J, with 13 bases in between. Per the germline V gene, CDR1 is SGHTA and CDR2 is FQGTGA. In DNA form, the CDR3 reads TGTGCCAGCAGCAGGGGACTCTCCTCAGATACGCAGTATTTT. Encoded protein: CASSRGLSSDTQYF.

The chain carries TRBV2 and TRBJ2-5; TRBD2 might be the D (6 bases). The CDR3 is made up of 16 amino acids. Trimming stripped 7 bases from V and 5 bases from J, with 23 bases between. Germline-derived CDR1 and CDR2 are SNHLY and FYNNEI. CDR3 sequence reads: CASTPGLSGLRETQYF. In DNA form, the CDR3 reads TGTGCCAGCACCCCGGGACTTTCTGGGCTCAGGGAGACCCAGTACTTC. The variable domain in full, completed from reference TRBV2 and TRBJ2-5, reads EPEVTQTPSHQVTQMGQEVILRCVPISNHLYFYWYRQILGQKVEFLVSFYNNEISEKSEIFDDQFSVERPDGSNFTLKIRSTKLEDSAMYFCASTPGLSGLRETQYFGPGTRLLVL.

The V call is TRBV5-1, the J call TRBJ1-2, with 9 bases lining up with TRBD1. Germline V CDR1 and CDR2: SGHRS, YFSETQ. The length of the CDR3 is 15 residues. V lost 0 bases to trimming and J lost 8 bases; unmatched junction nucleotides: 8. The CDR3 reads CASSLGDRAPLGYTF. The DNA of the CDR3 is TGCGCCAGCAGCTTGGGGGACAGGGCCCCTCTGGGCTACACCTTC. Filled out from reference TRBV5-1 and TRBJ1-2, the complete variable domain reads KAGVTQTPRYLIKTRGQQVTLSCSPISGHRSVSWYQQTPGQGLQFLFEYFSETQRNKGNFPGRFSGRQFSNSRSEMNVSTLELGDSALYLCASSLGDRAPLGYTFGSGTRLTVV.

J is TRBJ2-6 and V is TRBV5-6; unclear D gene. The CDR3 extends over 16 amino acids. Germline values: CDR1 SGHDT, CDR2 YYEEEE. V was trimmed by 0 bases and J by 5 bases, leaving 12 bases between them. The CDR3 nucleotides are TGTGCCAGCAGCTTGGACAGTACGGAGTGGGCCAACGTCCTGACTTTC. This encodes CASSLDSTEWANVLTF.

V usage is TRBV7-8 and J usage is TRBJ1-5; perhaps TRBD1 as D (6 bases). The germline gives CDR1 SGHVS, CDR2 FQNEAQ. Trimming took 5 bases from V and 6 from J, leaving 17 bases between them. CDR3 size: 15 residues. The CDR3 region has the DNA TGTGCCAGCAGCGGGATCAGGGGTCCCCTTCAGCCCCAGCATTTT. It translates to CASSGIRGPLQPQHF.

This chain links TRBV29-1 with TRBJ2-5; 7 bases are shared with TRBD1. This CDR3 contains 14 residues. The V and J ends lost 8 bases and 1 base, in that order; junction bases with no gene match: 10. The germline gives CDR1 SQVTM, CDR2 ANQGSEA. The CDR3 coding sequence is TGCAGCTACCCGAACAGGGGCCTCCAAGAGACCCAGTACTTC. This gives the protein CSYPNRGLQETQYF.

This clone was detected a few times. The sample carries other DNA sequences with the same CDR3. This chain connects TRBV18 to TRBJ1-1; D unclear. The CDR3 extends over 14 amino acids. V was shortened by 3 bases and J by 1 base, with 9 bases between the two germline ends. The V gene's germline CDR1 is KGHSH and CDR2 LQKENI. Written as DNA, the CDR3 is TGTGCCAGCTCACCTTCGGAGTGGAACACTGAAGCTTTCTTT. This gives the protein CASSPSEWNTEAFF.

This clone appeared once. Within the sample, other DNA sequences also encode this same CDR3. This chain links TRBV4-2 with TRBJ1-5; D not certain. Per germline, CDR1 LGHNA and CDR2 YNFKEQ. V lost 4 bases and J lost 2, with 6 bases in between. The CDR3 sequence is 13 residues long. DNA of the CDR3: TGTGCCAGCAGCCGGGGTCGCAATCAGCCCCAGCATTTT. Its protein is CASSRGRNQPQHF.

The chain couples TRBV28 to TRBJ1-1; D unresolved. The germline CDR1 and CDR2 sequences are MDHEN and SYDVKM. The CDR3 extends over 12 amino acids. V was trimmed by 5 bases and J by 8 bases, leaving 12 bases between them. CDR3 in amino acids: CASSGVGREAFF. In DNA, the CDR3 is TGTGCCAGCAGTGGGGTTGGGAGGGAAGCTTTCTTT.

The V call is TRBV19, the J call TRBJ1-5, with D tentatively TRBD1 (6 bases). The germline V and J ends were trimmed by 5 bases and 3 bases, with 17 bases remaining between them. This CDR3 region has 16 residues. The germline V gene has CDR1 LNHDA and CDR2 SQIVND (reference sequence). CDR3 DNA sequence: TGTGCCAGTAGTCCAGGGGACCGGGGGTTCAATCAGCCCCAGCATTTT. Translated: CASSPGDRGFNQPQHF.

This chain uses TRBV9 with TRBJ2-2, with a tentative D call TRBD1 (5 bases). Germline CDR1 and CDR2: SGDLS and YYNGEE. The CDR3 spans 13 residues. V dropped 3 bases and J dropped 5 bases, with 8 bases sitting between them. The CDR3 is CASSGKGTGELFF. DNA of the CDR3: TGTGCCAGCAGCGGGAAGGGGACCGGGGAGCTGTTTTTT.